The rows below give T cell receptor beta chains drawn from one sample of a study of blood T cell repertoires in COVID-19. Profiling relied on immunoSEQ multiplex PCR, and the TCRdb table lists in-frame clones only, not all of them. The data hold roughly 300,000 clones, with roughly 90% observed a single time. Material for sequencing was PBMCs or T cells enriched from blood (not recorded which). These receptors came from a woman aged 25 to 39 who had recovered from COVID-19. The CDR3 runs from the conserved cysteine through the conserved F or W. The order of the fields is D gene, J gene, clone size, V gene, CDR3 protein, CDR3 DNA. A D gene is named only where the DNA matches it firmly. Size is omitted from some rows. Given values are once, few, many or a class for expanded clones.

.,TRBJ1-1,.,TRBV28,CASSSPYLNTEAFF,TGTGCCAGCAGTTCGCCCTATTTGAACACTGAAGCTTTCTTT
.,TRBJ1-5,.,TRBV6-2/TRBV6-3,CASSYRHQGLLGMNQPQHF,TGTGCCAGCAGTTACAGGCATCAGGGTCTATTGGGTATGAATCAGCCCCAGCATTTT
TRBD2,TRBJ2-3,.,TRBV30,CAWTRLATDTQYF,TGTGCCTGGACCCGACTAGCTACAGATACGCAGTATTTT
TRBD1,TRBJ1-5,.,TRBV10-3,CAISESTGISNQPQHF,TGTGCCATCAGTGAGTCGACAGGGATTAGCAATCAGCCCCAGCATTTT
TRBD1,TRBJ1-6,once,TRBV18,CASSPPGQGSAPLHF,TGTGCCAGCTCACCACCGGGACAGGGGAGCGCACCCCTCCACTTT
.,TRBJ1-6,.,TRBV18,CASSPGRVGGGSPLHF,TGTGCCAGCTCACCAGGGCGCGTTGGGGGAGGCTCACCCCTCCACTTT
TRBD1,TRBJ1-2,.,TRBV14,CASSQVPRGRPNYGYTF,TGTGCCAGCAGCCAAGTTCCCAGGGGGCGGCCTAACTATGGCTACACCTTC
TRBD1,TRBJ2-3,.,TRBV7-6,CASSLRILGQGPDTQYF,TGTGCCAGCAGCTTACGAATCCTGGGACAGGGGCCCGATACGCAGTATTTT
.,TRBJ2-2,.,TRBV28,CASVGAQGHTGELFF,TGTGCCAGCGTTGGGGCACAGGGTCACACCGGGGAGCTGTTTTTT
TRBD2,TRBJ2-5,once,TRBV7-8,CASSSGLADQETQYF,TGTGCCAGCAGCTCAGGACTAGCAGACCAAGAGACCCAGTACTTC
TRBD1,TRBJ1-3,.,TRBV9,CASSDRQGAISGNTIYF,TGTGCCAGCAGCGATAGACAGGGGGCGATCTCTGGAAACACCATATATTTT
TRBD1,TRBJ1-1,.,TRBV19,CASTTMTGVGTEAFF,TGTGCCAGTACCACTATGACAGGGGTAGGCACTGAAGCTTTCTTT
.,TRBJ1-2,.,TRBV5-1,CASSLASFEAGYTF,TGCGCCAGCAGCTTGGCCTCTTTTGAGGCTGGCTACACCTTC
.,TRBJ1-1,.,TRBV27,CASSLSGVISEAFF,TGTGCCAGCAGTTTATCAGGGGTTATCTCTGAAGCTTTCTTT
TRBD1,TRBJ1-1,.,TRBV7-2,CASSSWTGMNTEAFF,TGTGCCAGCAGCTCTTGGACAGGAATGAACACTGAAGCTTTCTTT
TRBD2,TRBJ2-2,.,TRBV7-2,CASSLGGRGTGELFF,TGTGCCAGCAGCTTAGGTGGGAGGGGAACCGGGGAGCTGTTTTTT
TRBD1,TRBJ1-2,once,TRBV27,CATNDPWDRGGGYTF,TGTGCCACCAACGACCCTTGGGACAGGGGAGGTGGCTACACCTTC
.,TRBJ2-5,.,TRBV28,CASSLGDSRTQYF,TGTGCCAGCAGTTTAGGTGACTCTCGGACCCAGTACTTC
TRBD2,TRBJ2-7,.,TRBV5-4,CASSPRDYAYEQYF,TGTGCCAGCAGCCCCCGGGACTATGCCTACGAGCAGTACTTC
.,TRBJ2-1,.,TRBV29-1,CSVEKPGYNEQFF,TGCAGCGTTGAAAAGCCCGGTTACAATGAGCAGTTCTTC
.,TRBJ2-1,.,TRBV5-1,CASSTGATYNEQFF,TGCGCCAGCAGCACGGGAGCGACCTACAATGAGCAGTTCTTC
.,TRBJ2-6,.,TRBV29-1,CSVATFSGANVLTF,TGCAGCGTGGCCACGTTCTCTGGGGCCAACGTCCTGACTTTC
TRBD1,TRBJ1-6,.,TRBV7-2,CASSLSGQVNSPLHF,TGTGCCAGCAGCTTATCAGGACAGGTTAATTCACCCCTCCACTTT
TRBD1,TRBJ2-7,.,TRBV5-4,CASSLAEGQALEQYF,TGTGCCAGCAGCTTGGCCGAGGGACAGGCTTTGGAGCAGTACTTC
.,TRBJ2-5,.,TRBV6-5,CASSRETGGRETQYF,TGTGCCAGCAGTAGGGAGACAGGAGGCAGGGAGACCCAGTACTTC
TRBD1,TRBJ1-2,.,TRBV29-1,CSVETGGGYTF,TGCAGCGTTGAGACAGGGGGCGGCTACACCTTC
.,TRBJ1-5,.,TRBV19,CASSIDQRTAPVQPQHF,TGTGCCAGTAGTATAGATCAAAGGACAGCCCCCGTCCAGCCCCAGCATTTT
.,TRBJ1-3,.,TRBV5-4,CASSEGSGAGNTIYF,TGTGCCAGCAGCGAGGGGTCAGGGGCAGGAAACACCATATATTTT
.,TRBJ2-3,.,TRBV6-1,CASSEAIGGWADTQYF,TGTGCCAGCAGTGAAGCGATCGGCGGGTGGGCAGATACGCAGTATTTT
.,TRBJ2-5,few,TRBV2,CASTPGGTQYF,TGTGCCAGCACCCCCGGGGGGACCCAGTACTTC
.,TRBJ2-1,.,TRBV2,CASQLTGVNEQFF,TGTGCCAGCCAATTAACGGGAGTTAATGAGCAGTTCTTC
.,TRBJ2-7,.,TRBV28,CASSQSPSSYEQYF,TGTGCCAGCAGTCAATCCCCTAGCTCCTACGAGCAGTACTTC
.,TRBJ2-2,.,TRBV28,CASSPELSENTGELFF,TGTGCCAGCAGTCCAGAACTTAGCGAGAACACCGGGGAGCTGTTTTTT